This section outlines one TCR beta chain sequence together with its context. This CDR3 has 14 amino acids. V lost 5 bases and J lost 0, with 8 bases in between. CDR1 is SGHVS, CDR2 FQNEAQ, per germline. The sample originates from a study of T cell changes during pregnancy in multiple sclerosis. Clones were read by immunoSEQ multiplex PCR, and TCRdb kept only the in-frame ones, dropping some. This sample has some 46,000 clones, with 80% to 95% found just once. The gene calls are TRBV7-8 and TRBJ1-3, with D unresolved. This receptor was identified in a female donor with multiple sclerosis, enrolled in a pregnancy study. Source: CD4+ T cells from peripheral blood mononuclear cells, taken after pregnancy. This CDR3 is CASSPGISGNTIYF. CDR3 DNA sequence: TGTGCCAGCAGCCCCGGGATCTCTGGAAACACCATATATTTT.